Each of the 16 T cell receptor beta chains below was sequenced from the same sample in a study of human T cells and chemical hapten exposure. The time point is: healthy volunteer bleed at 2 weeks. Total RNA was extracted from unfractionated whole blood. A single record per CDR3 protein comes from TCRdb applying MiXCR to the RACE reads. The sample records 130,000 or so distinct CDR3 sequences, approximately 8.3% being singletons. Specimen: whole blood. All receptors come from a male donor in good health. Some clones in this sample may be carry-over from other donors' samples.

V is TRBV19 and J is TRBJ1-5; 10 bases are a match to TRBD1. Per germline, CDR1 LNHDA and CDR2 SQIVND (reference sequence). V was clipped by 10 bases and J by 6 bases; unmatched bases: 9. The CDR3 totals 14 residues. CDR3 loop: CAISPTGGLQPQHF. The CDR3 coding sequence is TGTGCCATCTCCCCGACAGGGGGCCTTCAGCCCCAGCATTTT.

V usage is TRBV6-1 and J usage is TRBJ2-2; TRBD2 aligns across 7 bases. The germline CDR1 and CDR2 sequences are MNHNS and SASEGT. The CDR3 runs to 14 residues. CDR3 loop: CASRRGTKAGELFF. The CDR3 region has the DNA TGTGCTTCAAGACGCGGGACTAAAGCCGGGGAGCTGTTTTTT.

In this sample, this clonotype turned up many times. The rearrangement joins TRBV14 to TRBJ2-3; D may be TRBD2 (5 bases). The CDR3 runs to 16 residues. CDR1 is SGHDN and CDR2 is FVKESK in the germline V gene. The V end was cut by 2 bases, the J end by 0 bases, with 12 bases between. DNA of the CDR3: TGTGCCAGCAGCCAATTGGGTGCGGGTAGCACAGATACGCAGTATTTT. As protein: CASSQLGAGSTDTQYF.

This chain joins TRBV20-1 and TRBJ2-1, with 10 bases fitting TRBD2. The germline V gene encodes CDR1 DFQATT and CDR2 SNEGSKA (reference sequence). The V and J ends lost 5 bases and 7 bases, in that order; junction bases with no gene match: 2. The CDR3 totals 12 residues. The CDR3 nucleotides read TGCAGTGCTCGGACTAGCGGTAATGAGCAGTTCTTC. Translation: CSARTSGNEQFF.

This clonotype was seen a few times. V usage is TRBV12-3 or TRBV12-4 and J usage is TRBJ1-2; 9 bases align to TRBD1. CDR3 length equals 15 residues. Trimming at V came to 3 bases and at J to 3 bases, leaving 5 bases not matched to a gene. Here the CDR3 DNA reads TGTGCCAGCAGTTTCGCCGGGACAGGGCACTATGGCTACACCTTC. Its translation is CASSFAGTGHYGYTF.

The chain combines TRBV4-2 with TRBJ2-1; D is perhaps TRBD2 (6 bases). The CDR3 contains 14 residues. V was cut by 5 bases and J by 9 bases, with 17 bases left in between. The germline CDR1 and CDR2 sequences are LGHNA and YNFKEQ. The CDR3 region has the DNA TGTGCCAGCAGCGGAAAACTAGCAGGACCTGAGCAGTTCTTC. As protein: CASSGKLAGPEQFF.

The chain joins TRBV27 to TRBJ2-7; a weak D match, TRBD1 (5 bases). With 7 bases removed from V and 2 bases from J, the gap between germline ends came to 15 bases. The CDR3 runs 14 residues. The germline V gene has CDR1 MNHEY and CDR2 SMNVEV (reference sequence). As DNA, the CDR3 is TGTGCCAGCACCCCCGGGCAGGGAACCTACGAGCAGTACTTC. It encodes CASTPGQGTYEQYF.

This clonotype was observed a few times. The chain links TRBV7-9 to TRBJ1-2; no reliable D call. The CDR3 runs to 11 residues. Germline CDR1 SEHNR, CDR2 FQNEAQ (reference sequence). V dropped 11 bases and J dropped 2 bases, with 9 bases sitting between them. The CDR3 loop is CAHLGNYGYTF. The CDR3 DNA reads as TGTGCCCACTTGGGGAACTATGGCTACACCTTC.

This clonotype showed up many times. The J gene is TRBJ2-7, the V gene TRBV9, with 7 nucleotides matching TRBD1. This CDR3 comprises 15 residues. Trimming took 4 bases from V and 2 from J; bases not matched to a gene: 9. From germline, CDR1 is SGDLS and CDR2 YYNGEE. CDR3 sequence: CASSKAGTAPYEQYF. The CDR3 nucleotides read TGTGCCAGCAGCAAGGCCGGGACAGCGCCCTACGAGCAGTACTTC.

This clonotype has just a few counts. The chain joins TRBV7-9 to TRBJ1-4; no firm D call. The germline V and J ends were trimmed by 8 bases and 0 bases, with 13 bases remaining between them. This CDR3 has 15 residues. The germline CDR1 and CDR2 sequences are SEHNR and FQNEAQ (reference sequence). The CDR3 DNA follows: TGTGCCAGCCAAACCTACCGGGCAACTAATGAAAAACTGTTTTTT. Translation gives CASQTYRATNEKLFF.

This clonotype was observed a handful of times. CDR3 coding DNA: TGTGCCAGCAGTTACGGGGGGACGGATGGCTACACCTTC. It specifies CASSYGGTDGYTF. The chain uses TRBV6-5 and TRBJ1-2, with D tentatively TRBD1 (5 bases). The CDR3 spans 13 residues. CDR1 and CDR2 from the germline V gene are MNHEY and SVGAGI. V was trimmed by 2 bases and J by 6 bases, leaving 10 bases between them.

This chain links TRBV20-1 with TRBJ2-2; weak D call: TRBD2 (6 bases). The length of the CDR3 is 17 residues. Germline CDR1 DFQATT, CDR2 SNEGSKA (reference sequence). Trimming removed 0 bases from V and 0 bases from J, with 14 bases in between. The CDR3 here is CSARDYKGLTNTGELFF. The CDR3 bases are TGCAGTGCTAGAGATTATAAGGGACTGACGAACACCGGGGAGCTGTTTTTT.

V is TRBV5-1 and J is TRBJ2-3; 7 bases fit TRBD1. This CDR3 spans 15 amino acids. V lost 4 bases, J lost 3 bases, and 8 bases stayed unmatched. CDR1 SGHRS and CDR2 YFSETQ come from the germline V gene. As DNA, the CDR3 is TGCGCCAGCAGCCCCCAGGGGGTCGGTACAGATACGCAGTATTTT. It encodes CASSPQGVGTDTQYF.

Only a few counts were recorded for this clonotype. The CDR3 is CASSLVGGGSYNEQFF. CDR3 sequence (DNA): TGCGCCAGCAGCTTGGTTGGGGGGGGAAGCTACAATGAGCAGTTCTTC. The chain employs TRBV5-1 and TRBJ2-1, with TRBD2 matching 7 bases. The germline V gene has CDR1 SGHRS and CDR2 YFSETQ. The junction had 6 bases not matched to a gene; V was cut back by 0 bases and J by 3 bases. The CDR3 loop spans 16 amino acids.

This clonotype was recorded at least ten times. The J gene is TRBJ2-7, the V gene TRBV6-2 or TRBV6-3, with 10 bases matching TRBD1. The CDR3 is made up of 16 amino acids. Germline V gene data show CDR1 as MNHEY and CDR2 as SVGEGT. V lost 2 bases and J lost 2; bases outside the gene matches: 6. The CDR3 here is CASSYAGQGYAYEQYF. CDR3 nucleotides: TGTGCCAGCAGTTACGCGGGACAGGGGTACGCCTACGAGCAGTACTTC.

This clonotype was detected ten times or more. The V and J genes are TRBV7-2 and TRBJ1-1; maybe TRBD1 (5 bases). Deletions cut 0 bases from V and 5 bases from J, with 7 bases between. Germline V CDR1 and CDR2: SGHTA, FQGNSA. The CDR3 is 13 residues long. The CDR3 reads CASSLAQGTEAFF. The CDR3 DNA reads TGTGCCAGCAGCTTAGCGCAGGGTACTGAAGCTTTCTTT.